Described below is a single T cell receptor beta chain sequence and its context. The sample's time point: newly diagnosed GD, antithyroid drugs for less than 3 months. Preparation of the TCR library used RNA extracted from PBMCs. This entry is derived from a study of regulatory T cells in long-lasting Graves disease. Building the TCR beta libraries relied on iRepertoire HTBI primers, and CDR3 regions underwent Arm-PCR. TCRdb re-called the multiplex PCR reads through MiXCR, storing one row per CDR3 protein. Found here are around 450,000 distinct CDR3 sequences, 14% to 15% of them singletons; the top ten hold approximately 7.6%. The CDR3 contains 14 residues. Trimming pared 3 bases from V and 10 bases from J, leaving 16 bases between. The germline CDR1 and CDR2 sequences are SEHNR and FQNEAQ (reference sequence). These data also featured in a second study, about T cells in Graves' hyperthyroidism and ophthalmopathy. That paper states: These patients, aged 18 to 65, had recently diagnosed hyperthyroidism lasting under 2 months.

The TCR was taken from a middle-aged woman with Graves disease. The starting material was peripheral blood mononuclear cells (PBMCs), obtained at new diagnosis, from a patient treated with antithyroid drugs. This sequence joins TRBV7-9 and TRBJ2-1, with D perhaps TRBD2 (6 bases). The CDR3 DNA reads TGTGCCAGCAGCTTGGGCTTTGGGCTAGCGGAGCAGTTCTTC. Protein sequence: CASSLGFGLAEQFF. The full variable domain, completed using reference TRBV7-9 and TRBJ2-1, is DTGVSQNPRHKITKRGQNVTFRCDPISEHNRLYWYRQTLGQGPEFLTYFQNEAQLEKSRLLSDRFSAERPKGSFSTLEIQRTEQGDSAMYLCASSLGFGLAEQFFGPGTRLTVL.